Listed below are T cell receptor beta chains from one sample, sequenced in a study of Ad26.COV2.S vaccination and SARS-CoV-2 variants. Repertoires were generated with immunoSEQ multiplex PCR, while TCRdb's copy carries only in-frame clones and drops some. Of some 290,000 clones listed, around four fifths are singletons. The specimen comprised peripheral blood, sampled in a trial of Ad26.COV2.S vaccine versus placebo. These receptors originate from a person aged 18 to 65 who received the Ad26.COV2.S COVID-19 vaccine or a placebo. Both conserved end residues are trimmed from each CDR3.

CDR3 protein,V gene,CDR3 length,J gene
ATSDFAGDHRETQY,TRBV24-1,14,TRBJ2-5
ASSLAGAYEQY,TRBV7-6,11,TRBJ2-7
ASSVVPDNTGELF,TRBV9,13,TRBJ2-2
ASSLDPRGGYT,TRBV5-6,11,TRBJ1-2
ASSLIEGIGGYT,TRBV5-1,12,TRBJ1-2
ASSPYWNNEQF,TRBV28,11,TRBJ2-1
ASSIGIQASNYGYT,TRBV5-4,14,TRBJ1-2
ASSPVASSYNEQF,TRBV18,13,TRBJ2-1
ASSPPIGGLNTGELF,TRBV6-6,15,TRBJ2-2
ASSLGGKVEKLF,TRBV11-3,12,TRBJ1-4
ASILRVGSYNEQF,TRBV6-5,13,TRBJ2-1
ASSDSRRLYNEQF,TRBV6-4,13,TRBJ2-1
ASSLARGSTDTQY,TRBV5-1,13,TRBJ2-3
ASSYRRGYEQY,TRBV6-5,11,TRBJ2-7
ASSVGGYNEQF,TRBV2,11,TRBJ2-1
ASRSTGTYEQY,TRBV27,11,TRBJ2-7
ASSESPALQRY,TRBV10-1,11,TRBJ2-7
ASTLNQRVRETQY,TRBV7-6,13,TRBJ2-5
ASSPLGRYGYT,TRBV28,11,TRBJ1-2
ASSLGRETEAF,TRBV18,11,TRBJ1-1
ASSHAAGKSTDTQY,TRBV19,14,TRBJ2-3
ASSPDTFENYNEQF,TRBV5-1,14,TRBJ2-1
ASRTWTGLGYT,TRBV28,11,TRBJ1-2
ASSEAHRSYEQY,TRBV6-1,12,TRBJ2-7
ASSSGTSGGSETQY,TRBV5-4,14,TRBJ2-5
ASSQEGDRGYYGYT,TRBV3-1/TRBV3-2,14,TRBJ1-2
ASRRGGGAGDQY,TRBV5-4,12,TRBJ2-5
ASSDGAYGYT,TRBV10-1,10,TRBJ1-2
ASSRKFGVRPEAF,TRBV6-5,13,TRBJ1-1
ATSDLMPANTGELF,TRBV24-1,14,TRBJ2-2
ASALQWNTGELF,TRBV19,12,TRBJ2-2
ASRGTPNTEAF,TRBV28,11,TRBJ1-1
ASSYRGHEQF,TRBV5-5,10,TRBJ2-1
SGRQGQYTEAF,TRBV29-1,11,TRBJ1-1
SVDGQDSNQPQH,TRBV29-1,12,TRBJ1-5
ASSLVGETQY,TRBV11-1,10,TRBJ2-5
ASSRASDTQY,TRBV7-3,10,TRBJ2-3
ASGNRQGKLF,TRBV19,10,TRBJ1-4
ASSRRTTGDLDYGYT,TRBV6-6,15,TRBJ1-2
ASSYRTGGWGYT,TRBV6-5,12,TRBJ1-2
ASRDPRSNTEAF,TRBV6-5,12,TRBJ1-1
ASTLNTEAF,TRBV6-6,9,TRBJ1-1
ASSLVGGASYEQY,TRBV5-1,13,TRBJ2-7
ASSIGQGTDTQY,TRBV27,12,TRBJ2-3